This is a list of T cell receptor beta chains from one sample in a study of T cells in Graves' hyperthyroidism and ophthalmopathy. Each CDR3 protein gets one entry after TCRdb re-called the multiplex PCR reads with MiXCR. The sample gives 75,000 to 100,000 distinct CDR3 sequences, 51% of which show up once; 25% to 30% is in the top ten. Input material: blood. Receptor source: a woman in her thirties or forties with Graves' hyperthyroidism. CDR3s include the opening cysteine and the closing phenylalanine or tryptophan. The D gene is left open where the match is weak. The size field is filled for only some rows; it gives once, few, many or a size class.

TRBJ1-4 | . | TRBV29-1 | . | TGCAGCGTTGAGAGGCATGAAAAACTGTTTTTT | CSVERHEKLFF
TRBJ2-3 | TRBD2 | TRBV15 | many | TGTGCCACCAGCAGAGACGGGGGGAGCACAGATACGCAGTATTTT | CATSRDGGSTDTQYF
TRBJ2-5 | TRBD2 | TRBV7-3 | . | TGTGCCAGCAGCTTAACCGGGGGGGGAGAGACCCAGTACTTC | CASSLTGGGETQYF
TRBJ2-5 | TRBD2 | TRBV25-1 | . | TGTACCATCCCGCGGGGGGATGGGACCCAGTACTTC | CTIPRGDGTQYF
TRBJ2-7 | . | TRBV20-1 | many | TGCAGTGCAACCGGACAGGGAGGGGAGCAGTACTTC | CSATGQGGEQYF
TRBJ1-5 | TRBD1 | TRBV7-9 | few | TGTGCCAGCAGCTTTGGTGGACAGGGTGTACAGCCCCAGCATTTT | CASSFGGQGVQPQHF
TRBJ2-2 | . | TRBV7-2 | . | TGTGCCTGCAGCTTTGGGGGTAAGGCCGGGGAGCTGTTTTTT | CACSFGGKAGELFF
TRBJ1-1 | . | TRBV15 | few | TGTGCCACCAGCGGTTGGCAGGGAGGCACTGAAGCTTTCTTT | CATSGWQGGTEAFF
TRBJ1-3 | . | TRBV10-3 | . | TGTGCCATCAGTGCCTCCACCTGGACTACTAACTATGGCTACACCATATATTTT | CAISASTWTTNYGYTIYF
TRBJ2-3 | TRBD2 | TRBV7-8 | few | TGTGCCAGCAGCGGACTAGCGGGGACAGTTACGCAGTATTTT | CASSGLAGTVTQYF
TRBJ2-7 | . | TRBV2 | many | TGTGCCAGCAGTGAACAGGGTCTTAACGAGCAGTACTTC | CASSEQGLNEQYF
TRBJ1-2 | TRBD1 | TRBV5-8 | many | TGTGCCAGCAGCCAGGGGGATTGGGGCTACACCTTC | CASSQGDWGYTF
TRBJ2-5 | . | TRBV29-1 | . | TGCAGCGTTGTGGAGGGTCCGGGAGCTGGTGAGACCCAGTACTTC | CSVVEGPGAGETQYF
TRBJ1-5 | . | TRBV18 | many | TGTGCCAGCTCACCAGGGCTCAATCAGCCCCAGCATTTT | CASSPGLNQPQHF
TRBJ1-2 | . | TRBV29-1 | . | TGCAGCTTGGCCGTCGGAAGGGGCTATGGCTACACCTTC | CSLAVGRGYGYTF
TRBJ1-1 | TRBD1 | TRBV4-1 | many | TGCGCCAGCAGCCGTCAGGGGGGAACTGAAGCTTTCTTT | CASSRQGGTEAFF
TRBJ1-5 | . | TRBV2 | few | TGTGCCAGCCGCACGGGGACTCTGAACCATCAGCCCCAGCATTTT | CASRTGTLNHQPQHF
TRBJ2-5 | . | TRBV29-1 | many | TGCAGCGTTGCACGGGGAGGCCAAGAGACCCAGTACTTC | CSVARGGQETQYF
TRBJ1-4 | . | TRBV20-1 | . | TGCAGCGGGACGACGAATGAAAAACTGTTTTTT | CSGTTNEKLFF
TRBJ1-2 | TRBD1 | TRBV29-1 | many | TGCAGCGCCCAGACAGGGGAATATGGCTACACCTTC | CSAQTGEYGYTF
TRBJ2-5 | TRBD1 | TRBV29-1 | . | TGCAGCGTTACCGGGACAGGGGCCTACGAGACCCAGTACTTC | CSVTGTGAYETQYF
TRBJ2-5 | . | TRBV12-3/TRBV12-4 | many | TGTGCCAGCACTCCGCTCTCTAGCGACCAAGAGACCCAGTACTTC | CASTPLSSDQETQYF
TRBJ1-1 | . | TRBV24-1 | . | TGTGCCACCAGCGCCGGAAGGCCGGGGCGGACTGAAGCTTTCTTT | CATSAGRPGRTEAFF
TRBJ2-3 | TRBD2 | TRBV11-2 | . | TGTGCCAGCAGCTTAGGATCTAGCGGGAGGGCCTCGGCAGATACGCAGTATTTT | CASSLGSSGRASADTQYF
TRBJ2-5 | TRBD2 | TRBV10-3 | . | TGTGCCATCAGTGAGGTGGCGGGAGTCAGGGAGACCCAGTACTTC | CAISEVAGVRETQYF
TRBJ1-1 | TRBD1 | TRBV13 | . | TGTGCCAGCAGCTTTGGGAGGGGGCGAGCGGTCGAAGGCACTGAAGCTTTCTTT | CASSFGRGRAVEGTEAFF
TRBJ1-3 | . | TRBV6-5 | few | TGTGCCAGTCGGACAGTCTATGGCTACACCATATATTTT | CASRTVYGYTIYF
TRBJ2-3 | TRBD2 | TRBV10-3 | . | TGTGCCAGCAGTCGCCTAGCGGGAGCCCTCACAGATACGCAGTATTTT | CASSRLAGALTDTQYF
TRBJ2-3 | . | TRBV9 | many | TGTGCCAGCAGCCTCCCCCCTACAGATACGCAGTATTTT | CASSLPPTDTQYF
TRBJ2-2 | . | TRBV20-1 | . | . | CSARGDRDFGAGELFF
TRBJ1-2 | . | TRBV7-9 | . | TGTGCCAGCGGTAACACCGAAGGATTTGGCTACACCTTC | CASGNTEGFGYTF
TRBJ1-2 | . | TRBV29-1 | . | TGCAGCTTGAGGTCGGGGGATGGCTACACCTTC | CSLRSGDGYTF
TRBJ1-2 | TRBD1 | TRBV9 | many | TGTGCCAGCAGCGCAGGACAGGGCCGCTACACCTTC | CASSAGQGRYTF
TRBJ2-5 | . | TRBV28 | many | TGTGCCAGCAGTGGGACACCAGCACGAGAGACCCAGTACTTC | CASSGTPARETQYF
TRBJ2-7 | TRBD1 | TRBV14 | once | TGTGCCAGCAGGGACAGGACGTTTGACGAGCAGTACTTC | CASRDRTFDEQYF
TRBJ2-2 | . | TRBV15 | . | TGTGCCACCAGCAGCTTAGGCGGGGAGAGGACCGGGGAGCTGTTTTTT | CATSSLGGERTGELFF
TRBJ2-7 | . | TRBV7-2 | many | TGTGCCAGCAGCCGGGGGCAGGCTCCCTCCTACGAGCAGTACTTC | CASSRGQAPSYEQYF
TRBJ1-4 | . | TRBV7-2 | many | TGTGCCAGCAGCCGGGGGCAGGGCCCAGGGGAAAAACTGTTTTTT | CASSRGQGPGEKLFF
TRBJ1-2 | TRBD1 | TRBV10-3 | . | TGTGCCATCAGTGAGCGGGACAGACGTGGCTACACCTTC | CAISERDRRGYTF
TRBJ1-5 | . | TRBV3-1 | many | TGTGCCAGCAGCCACGATGGAGGAGGCAATCAGCCCCAGCATTTT | CASSHDGGGNQPQHF
TRBJ1-2 | TRBD1 | TRBV2 | . | TGTGCCAGCACCCTCGACAGGGGATATGGCTACACCTTC | CASTLDRGYGYTF
TRBJ2-6 | TRBD1 | TRBV12-3/TRBV12-4 | . | TGTGCCAGCAGCTGGACAGGGACCAACGTCCTGACTTTC | CASSWTGTNVLTF
TRBJ1-1 | TRBD1 | TRBV7-2 | . | TGTGCCAGCAGGACAGCCGGGACAGGGAGTAACACTGAAGCTTTCTTT | CASRTAGTGSNTEAFF